A single sample gave rise to the 28 T cell receptor beta chains below, sequenced in a study of blood T cell repertoires in COVID-19. The data were produced by immunoSEQ multiplex PCR, yet TCRdb's version contains in-frame clones alone and is incomplete. The sample includes 310,000 or so clones, roughly 86% seen only once; the top ten take 9.9%. The specimen was peripheral blood. These receptors were obtained from a man aged 25 to 40 with COVID-19, enrolled during active disease.

The genes are TRBV5-4 and TRBJ1-1; 8 bases agree with TRBD1. V was clipped by 6 bases and J by 4 bases; unmatched bases: 14. Germline lookup yields CDR1 SGHNT and CDR2 YYREEE (reference sequence). CDR3 length equals 16 residues. The CDR3 reads CASTRGGQGAPTEAFF. For the CDR3, the DNA is TGTGCCAGCACCCGGGGTGGGCAGGGGGCGCCCACTGAAGCTTTCTTT.

This chain uses TRBV28 with TRBJ1-2, with TRBD1 identical over 7 bases. Germline V gene data show CDR1 as MDHEN and CDR2 as SYDVKM. The CDR3 extends over 14 amino acids. The junction had 9 bases not matched to a gene; V was cut back by 10 bases and J by 1 base. This chain's CDR3 is CATQAPGGNYGYTF. DNA for the CDR3: TGTGCCACTCAAGCCCCAGGGGGTAACTATGGCTACACCTTC.

The chain is built from TRBV18 and TRBJ2-2; 7 bases match TRBD2. This CDR3 is 15 amino acids long. V lost 1 base to trimming and J lost 5 bases; unmatched junction nucleotides: 4. Germline assignment: CDR1 KGHSH and CDR2 LQKENI. Written as DNA, the CDR3 is TGTGCCAGCTCACCACGGCGGGAGCCGACCGGGGAGCTGTTTTTT. Translating gives CASSPRREPTGELFF.

There are a few counts of this clone. V and J are TRBV16 and TRBJ1-4; 10 bases fit TRBD1. CDR3 length: 15 residues. Trimming at V came to 5 bases and at J to 1 base, leaving 1 base not matched to a gene. CDR1 is KGHSY, CDR2 FQNENV, per germline. The CDR3 loop is CASSDRGQTNEKLFF. The CDR3 DNA sequence: TGTGCCAGCAGCGACAGGGGGCAAACTAATGAAAAACTGTTTTTT.

This chain connects TRBV30 to TRBJ1-1; the D gene is possibly TRBD1 (5 bases). CDR1 GTSNPN and CDR2 SVGIG come from the germline V gene (reference sequence). With 2 bases removed from V and 0 bases from J, the gap between germline ends came to 19 bases. The CDR3 spans 17 residues. The CDR3 reads CAWSSYYRTYMNTEAFF. CDR3 DNA sequence: TGTGCCTGGAGTTCCTACTATAGGACATACATGAACACTGAAGCTTTCTTT.

The chain links TRBV21-1 to TRBJ1-5; the D call of TRBD1 is as the table states it, not checked on the DNA. TRBV21-1 is given as a pseudogene. The CDR3 covers 15 residues. The CDR3 DNA reads as TGTGCCAGCAGCAAGGTGGACAGGGAAGATCAGCCCCAGCATTTT. It encodes CASSKVDREDQPQHF.

This chain links TRBV7-3 with TRBJ2-3, with 10 bases that match TRBD1. The CDR3 sequence is 16 residues long. Unmatched junction bases numbered 4, after V lost 4 bases and J lost 0 bases. Per germline, CDR1 SGHTA and CDR2 FQGTGA. CDR3 protein: CASSSRGQGSTDTQYF. In DNA form, the CDR3 reads TGTGCCAGCAGCTCACGGGGACAGGGGAGCACAGATACGCAGTATTTT.

The chain couples TRBV9 to TRBJ2-3; the D gene is possibly TRBD1 (5 bases). Trimming removed 0 bases from V and 5 bases from J, with 13 bases in between. The CDR3 runs 15 residues. The V gene's germline CDR1 is SGDLS and CDR2 YYNGEE. Here the CDR3 reads CASSVGYRTGDTQYF. DNA for the CDR3: TGTGCCAGCAGCGTAGGGTACAGGACGGGAGATACGCAGTATTTT.

V and J are TRBV2 and TRBJ2-5, with 8 nucleotides matching TRBD1. V shed 2 bases and J 7 bases; nucleotides not matched to a gene: 9. The CDR3 contains 15 residues. From germline, CDR1 is SNHLY and CDR2 FYNNEI. CDR3 DNA: TGTGCCAGCAGTGAAATGGGACAGGCGGCGGGGACCCAGTACTTC. Protein sequence: CASSEMGQAAGTQYF.

This rearrangement joins TRBV27 to TRBJ2-1, with 11 bases matching TRBD2. Germline lookup yields CDR1 MNHEY and CDR2 SMNVEV (reference sequence). This CDR3 has 17 amino acids. The J segment lost 5 bases and the V segment lost 1 base, leaving 7 bases of the junction unmatched. The CDR3 loop is CASSLYALAGENNEQFF. CDR3 nucleotides: TGTGCCAGCAGTTTATACGCACTAGCGGGAGAAAACAATGAGCAGTTCTTC.

About this clone: The same CDR3 is also encoded by other DNA sequences in this sample. This chain links TRBV29-1 with TRBJ1-1, with 8 positions matching TRBD1. J was trimmed by 1 base and V by 6 bases; bases with no gene match: 1. This CDR3 is built from 12 residues. Germline V gives CDR1 SQVTM, CDR2 ANQGSEA. The DNA of the CDR3 is TGCAGCGTAGGACAGGGGAACACTGAAGCTTTCTTT. Encoded protein: CSVGQGNTEAFF.

This sequence joins TRBV2 and TRBJ2-2, with 10 bases lining up with TRBD2. CDR3 length equals 15 residues. V was pared by 7 bases and J by 4 bases, with 6 bases of the junction left unmatched. CDR1 is SNHLY and CDR2 is FYNNEI in the germline V gene. This chain's CDR3 is CASTSGGAVTGELFF. In DNA form, the CDR3 reads TGTGCCAGCACCAGCGGGGGGGCGGTCACCGGGGAGCTGTTTTTT.

The chain joins TRBV7-2 to TRBJ2-2; possible D gene TRBD2, 5 bases. The CDR3 length is 14 residues. Trimming shortened V by 4 bases and J by 3 bases, and 9 bases separated the two germline ends. The germline CDR1 and CDR2 sequences are SGHTA and FQGNSA. CDR3 loop: CASSSGGYTGELFF. CDR3 DNA: TGTGCCAGCAGCTCCGGAGGATACACCGGGGAGCTGTTTTTT.

The chain combines TRBV27 with TRBJ2-7; 7 bases match TRBD1. Germline-derived CDR1 and CDR2 are MNHEY and SMNVEV (reference sequence). V dropped 5 bases and J dropped 5; count of bases not matched to a gene: 12. The CDR3 runs 15 residues. In nucleotides, the CDR3 is TGTGCCAGCAGTGTCCGACAGGGACAAGGCCACGAGCAGTACTTC. This encodes CASSVRQGQGHEQYF.

The chain carries TRBV3-1 (or the pseudogene TRBV3-2) and TRBJ1-5; possibly TRBD1 for D (6 bases). The CDR3 runs 15 residues. Germline CDR1 LGHDT, CDR2 YNNKEL (reference sequence). V lost 1 base, J lost 6 bases, and 13 bases lay in between. As DNA, the CDR3 is TGTGCCAGCAGCCAAGCAGGGGCGGGAGGTCAGCCCCAGCATTTT. It is translated as CASSQAGAGGQPQHF.

This clone was counted a few times. The gene calls are TRBV27 and TRBJ2-7, with TRBD2 as a possible D gene (5 bases). The germline V gene encodes CDR1 MNHEY and CDR2 SMNVEV (reference sequence). Trimming cost V 3 bases and J 4 bases, with 10 bases left between them. This CDR3 region has 13 residues. This chain's CDR3 is CASSFNEGYEQYF. CDR3 DNA sequence: TGTGCCAGCAGTTTTAATGAGGGATACGAGCAGTACTTC.

CDR3 nucleotides: TGTGCCAGCAGCCCCAGGGAGGGGACCTACGAGCAGTACTTC. Translated, it gives CASSPREGTYEQYF. V usage is TRBV7-8 and J usage is TRBJ2-7; the match to TRBD2 covers 7 bases. Germline-derived CDR1 and CDR2 are SGHVS and FQNEAQ. The ends lost 5 bases at V and 2 bases at J; junction bases unmatched: 6. CDR3 size: 14 residues.

This chain joins TRBV7-9 and TRBJ1-6; unclear D gene. The CDR3 runs 14 residues. Per the germline V gene, CDR1 is SEHNR and CDR2 is FQNEAQ (reference sequence). The ends were cut back, 8 bases at V and 0 bases at J, with 8 bases in the middle. CDR3 region: CASYEGSYNSPLHF. CDR3 sequence (DNA): TGTGCCAGCTACGAGGGCTCCTATAATTCACCCCTCCACTTT.

The chain recombines TRBV5-8 with TRBJ2-1; 10 nucleotides agree with TRBD2. The CDR3 covers 14 residues. Germline V gene data show CDR1 as SGHTS and CDR2 as YDEGEE. Trimming at V came to 4 bases and at J to 8 bases, leaving 6 bases not matched to a gene. CDR3: CASSPSGGADEQFF. The CDR3 DNA is TGTGCCAGCAGCCCCAGCGGGGGGGCCGATGAGCAGTTCTTC.

This chain connects TRBV28 to TRBJ2-7, with 9 bases aligning to TRBD1. This CDR3 region has 19 residues. Germline loops: CDR1 MDHEN, CDR2 SYDVKM. Losses at the gene ends were 6 bases for V and 4 bases for J; bases not matched to a gene: 22. This CDR3 is CASSQPGQGGAGRFYEQYF. The DNA for the CDR3 is TGTGCCAGCAGCCAACCGGGACAGGGCGGTGCGGGGCGGTTTTACGAGCAGTACTTC.

This clone showed up just once. V and J are TRBV10-3 and TRBJ2-7; 7 bases align to TRBD1. Germline CDR1 is ENHRY and CDR2 is SYGVKD. The CDR3 length is 12 residues. With 11 bases clipped from V and 4 bases from J, the junction kept 8 bases outside the gene matches. CDR3 loop: CAVRDRDYEQYF. The CDR3 bases are TGTGCCGTCCGGGACAGAGATTACGAGCAGTACTTC.

This clone was seen a single time. The chain uses TRBV20-1 and TRBJ2-1, with TRBD2 identical over 7 bases. The CDR3 runs 16 residues. The germline V gene has CDR1 DFQATT and CDR2 SNEGSKA (reference sequence). Unmatched junction bases numbered 12, after V lost 3 bases and J lost 4 bases. CDR3 nucleotide sequence: TGCAGTGCTAGTGGTAGCGGGCAGAAGGGATACAATGAGCAGTTCTTC. This gives the protein CSASGSGQKGYNEQFF.

Remarks on this clone: The junction does not match germline at one end; this may be a read error. The chain joins TRBV12-3 or TRBV12-4 to TRBJ1-6; D is ambiguous. The CDR3 length is 13 residues. For the CDR3, the DNA is TGTACCAGCAGTCTTACAGTGTCCCCACCCCTCCACTTT. Translation gives CTSSLTVSPPLHF.

This clone showed up just a few times. The V call is TRBV11-2, the J call TRBJ2-2; 8 nucleotides line up with TRBD2. The CDR3 runs to 15 residues. Germline values: CDR1 SGHAT, CDR2 FQNNGV. Unmatched junction bases numbered 7, after V lost 5 bases and J lost 5 bases. CDR3 residues: CASSPTSVGTGELFF. The DNA of the CDR3 is TGTGCCAGCAGCCCGACTAGCGTTGGAACCGGGGAGCTGTTTTTT.

The V call is TRBV2, the J call TRBJ1-2, with D unclear. Germline V gene data show CDR1 as SNHLY and CDR2 as FYNNEI. The CDR3 is 13 amino acids. V was clipped by 1 base and J by 8 bases, with 11 bases between them. The CDR3 protein is CASSEGRVGGYTF. The CDR3 DNA reads TGTGCCAGCAGTGAAGGCCGGGTCGGCGGCTACACCTTC.

The V and J genes are TRBV19 and TRBJ1-4; no firm D call. V was pared by 4 bases and J by 8 bases, with 11 bases between. CDR3 length: 13 amino acids. Germline loops: CDR1 LNHDA, CDR2 SQIVND (reference sequence). The CDR3 nucleotides are TGTGCCAGTAGTAGAGATAGAGGCGAAAAACTGTTTTTT. This encodes CASSRDRGEKLFF.

The V call is TRBV7-9, the J call TRBJ2-3, with a possible D match to TRBD1 (6 bases). With 2 bases removed from V and 5 bases from J, the gap between germline ends came to 14 bases. Germline CDR1 and CDR2: SEHNR and FQNEAQ (reference sequence). The CDR3 sequence is 15 residues long. The CDR3 coding sequence is TGTGCCAGCAGCTTATTCAAACAGGGCGGAGATACGCAGTATTTT. This translates into CASSLFKQGGDTQYF.

This chain joins TRBV27 and TRBJ2-3; 8 bases are a match to TRBD2. This CDR3 has 14 amino acids. J gave up 9 bases and V 11 bases, and 16 bases lay outside the gene matches. Germline V gives CDR1 MNHEY, CDR2 SMNVEV (reference sequence). The CDR3 DNA reads TGTGCCTCTAAGGGCGGGGGGCGACCTAGGACGCAGTATTTT. Its translation: CASKGGGRPRTQYF.